Detailed here is one T cell receptor beta chain. What it binds is unknown. These data come from a study of T cells after yellow fever vaccination. Whole-study context: Preparation of the low-cell-number fractions used SMART-Seq v4 Ultra Low Input.

General study findings and limits: A minor fraction of clonotypes spanned both CD4 and CD8 compartments. It was a weaker secondary response, yet one that peaked faster, at day 5 versus 15.

Synthesis of TCR cDNA relied on 5'RACE template switching, which attached a universal primer site and UMIs. TCRdb processed the 5' RACE reads anew with MiXCR; each CDR3 protein has one entry. The data show 100,000 to 150,000 distinct CDR3 sequences, about 15% seen once. This receptor was taken from a man younger than 30 who received the YFV17D yellow fever vaccine. The sample was CD8+ T cells sorted from PBMCs, taken 5 days after the yellow fever booster vaccination.

This CDR3 is CASSLGLGSNQPQHF. Here the CDR3 DNA reads TGCGCCAGCAGCCTTGGGCTGGGGAGCAATCAGCCCCAGCATTTT. V gene TRBV4-1 combines with J gene TRBJ1-5; the D is unclear. Trimming pared 4 bases from V and 1 base from J, leaving 11 bases between. The CDR3 covers 15 residues. Per the germline V gene, CDR1 is MGHRA and CDR2 is YSYEKL.